A selection of T cell receptor beta chains follows, all from one sample in a study of OX40 agonist ivuxolimab in advanced cancers. TCRdb keeps only in-frame clones here, not all; method: immunoSEQ multiplex PCR. The table lists more than 100,000 clones, 93% of them singletons. The material sequenced was CD4+ or CD8+ T cells sorted from blood, taken in a trial of the OX40 agonist ivuxolimab. Source of these receptors: an adult with an advanced solid tumor such as melanoma, head and neck, liver or kidney cancer. Both conserved end residues are part of each CDR3. D genes are given only for firm matches. Rows give clone size only sometimes, using once, few, many, or a class for an expanded clone.

J: TRBJ1-4; D: TRBD1; size: .; V: TRBV6-1; DNA: TGTGCCAGCAGTGAAGAAGGTGGCAGGGGGCGTGAAAAACTGTTTTTT; CDR3: CASSEEGGRGREKLFF
J: TRBJ2-1; D: .; size: once; V: TRBV29-1; DNA: TGCAGCGTGGGGGCTGGACTAGGGCCTAGGATCAATGAGCAGTTCTTC; CDR3: CSVGAGLGPRINEQFF
J: TRBJ1-2; D: .; size: once; V: TRBV2; DNA: TGTGCCAGCAGTAGAAACCATGCTTATGGCTACACCTTC; CDR3: CASSRNHAYGYTF
J: TRBJ2-1; D: TRBD2; size: once; V: TRBV28; DNA: TGTGCCAGCAGTCCTCTAGCGGGTACCTACAATGAGCAGTTCTTC; CDR3: CASSPLAGTYNEQFF
J: TRBJ2-2; D: TRBD1; size: .; V: TRBV19; DNA: TGTGCCAGTAGTGAACAGGGGACCTCCCTTAACACCGGGGAGCTGTTTTTT; CDR3: CASSEQGTSLNTGELFF
J: TRBJ1-4; D: TRBD1; size: .; V: TRBV7-9; DNA: TGTGCCAGCAGCCCCTCAGGGGGGTGGGGTGAAAAACTGTTTTTT; CDR3: CASSPSGGWGEKLFF
J: TRBJ2-7; D: .; size: .; V: TRBV14; DNA: TGTGCCAGCAGCCAAGGAGCCTCCTACGAGCAGTACTTC; CDR3: CASSQGASYEQYF
J: TRBJ1-5; D: .; size: few; V: TRBV5-1; DNA: TGCGCCAGCAGCCCCAGAGGAGGGAATCAGCCCCAGCATTTT; CDR3: CASSPRGGNQPQHF
J: TRBJ1-2; D: TRBD1; size: .; V: TRBV28; DNA: TGTGCCAGCAGTGTGACAGGGGCGACCTATGGCTACACCTTC; CDR3: CASSVTGATYGYTF
J: TRBJ1-1; D: .; size: .; V: TRBV28; DNA: TGTGCCAGCAGTCCCGCAGGGGCGCGAACTGAAGCTTTCTTT; CDR3: CASSPAGARTEAFF
J: TRBJ2-7; D: TRBD1; size: .; V: TRBV28; DNA: TGTGCCAGCAGTCCTACGGACAGGGCCTACGAGCAGTACTTC; CDR3: CASSPTDRAYEQYF
J: TRBJ1-1; D: .; size: .; V: TRBV5-4; DNA: TGTGCCAGCAGCTTGGCTGGCGCGACGAACACTGAAGCTTTCTTT; CDR3: CASSLAGATNTEAFF
J: TRBJ1-6; D: .; size: .; V: TRBV9; DNA: TGTGCCAGCAGCGTAGGTGTAAATAATTCACCCCTCCACTTT; CDR3: CASSVGVNNSPLHF
J: TRBJ2-3; D: .; size: .; V: TRBV4-2; DNA: TGTGCCAGCAGCCGCCGCGTAAGCGGGACAACAGATACGCAGTATTTT; CDR3: CASSRRVSGTTDTQYF
J: TRBJ2-7; D: .; size: .; V: TRBV5-4; DNA: TGTGCCAGTAGCCCCCTCGGACGGAACTACGAGCAGTACTTC; CDR3: CASSPLGRNYEQYF
J: TRBJ1-2; D: .; size: .; V: TRBV28; DNA: TGTGCCAGCAGTCCGCCGGGACGGCAGATCTATGGCTACACCTTC; CDR3: CASSPPGRQIYGYTF
J: TRBJ2-1; D: TRBD2; size: .; V: TRBV19; DNA: TGTGCCAGTAGTATGTGGCTAGCGGGGGGGAATGAGCAGTTCTTC; CDR3: CASSMWLAGGNEQFF
J: TRBJ1-6; D: .; size: .; V: TRBV5-5; DNA: TGTGCCAGCAGCTTGTGGTCATCGAATAATTCACCCCTCCACTTT; CDR3: CASSLWSSNNSPLHF
J: TRBJ2-1; D: .; size: .; V: TRBV5-1; DNA: TGCGCCAGCACCTCTACCTTCTCTCTGCAGTTCTTC; CDR3: CASTSTFSLQFF
J: TRBJ2-7; D: .; size: .; V: TRBV7-6; DNA: TGTGCCAGCAGCCAGGGACCAAGCTACGAGCAGTACTTC; CDR3: CASSQGPSYEQYF
J: TRBJ2-5; D: TRBD2; size: once; V: TRBV19; DNA: TGTGCCAGTGCCCCGACGGGACTAGCGGGGGGTTTCCAAGAGACCCAGTACTTC; CDR3: CASAPTGLAGGFQETQYF
J: TRBJ1-4; D: .; size: .; V: TRBV5-6; DNA: TGTGCCAGCAGCTTGGCCAGGGGTCTGGGTGAAAAACTGTTTTTT; CDR3: CASSLARGLGEKLFF
J: TRBJ2-5; D: TRBD2; size: .; V: TRBV5-4; DNA: TGTGCCAGCAGCCTGACTAGCGGGTACCAAGAGACCCAGTACTTC; CDR3: CASSLTSGYQETQYF
J: TRBJ1-1; D: .; size: .; V: TRBV9; DNA: TGTGCCAGCAGCTCAGCCCCCGGGACGTTGAACACTGAAGCTTTCTTT; CDR3: CASSSAPGTLNTEAFF
J: TRBJ2-2; D: .; size: .; V: TRBV6-6; DNA: TGTGCCAGCAGTAGGGGATCCGGGGAGCTGTTTTTT; CDR3: CASSRGSGELFF
J: TRBJ2-3; D: .; size: .; V: TRBV13; DNA: TGTGCCGGCAGCCCCTGGGGGGTGGAAATCTCAGCAGATACGCAGTATTTT; CDR3: CAGSPWGVEISADTQYF
J: TRBJ2-1; D: .; size: .; V: TRBV7-3; DNA: TGTGCCAGCAGCTTAGGGACACAAAGCTCCTACAATGAGCAGTTCTTC; CDR3: CASSLGTQSSYNEQFF
J: TRBJ1-2; D: .; size: .; V: TRBV20-1; DNA: TGCAGTGCATCTACAGGGTCCCTCGGTACCTTC; CDR3: CSASTGSLGTF
J: TRBJ1-5; D: .; size: once; V: TRBV19; DNA: TGTGCCAGTAGACGAACCGGGAGCCAAATGGAGCCCCAGCATTTT; CDR3: CASRRTGSQMEPQHF
J: TRBJ1-2; D: .; size: .; V: TRBV19; DNA: TGTGCCAGCCTGGGGGGCACCTATGGCTACACCTTC; CDR3: CASLGGTYGYTF
J: TRBJ2-1; D: TRBD2; size: .; V: TRBV12-5; DNA: TGTGCTAGTGGTCCGGGAGGGTCGTACAATGAGCAGTTCTTC; CDR3: CASGPGGSYNEQFF
J: TRBJ2-3; D: TRBD2; size: .; V: TRBV27; DNA: TGTGCCAGCAATACCCGGACTAGCGGGATGGGGTCAGATACGCAGTATTTT; CDR3: CASNTRTSGMGSDTQYF
J: TRBJ1-1; D: .; size: .; V: TRBV6-5; DNA: TGTGCCAGCACCCCCCGAGGAGACACTGAAGCTTTCTTT; CDR3: CASTPRGDTEAFF
J: TRBJ2-3; D: .; size: .; V: TRBV18; DNA: TGTGCCAGCTCACCACCGATCGGCACAGATACGCAGTATTTT; CDR3: CASSPPIGTDTQYF
J: TRBJ1-2; D: .; size: .; V: TRBV15; DNA: TGTGCCACCAGCAGAGATTACCAGAAGAACTATGGCTACACCTTC; CDR3: CATSRDYQKNYGYTF
J: TRBJ2-3; D: .; size: .; V: TRBV19; DNA: TGTGCCAGTAGAAGGGCAGGGGATACAGATACGCAGTATTTT; CDR3: CASRRAGDTDTQYF
J: TRBJ2-7; D: .; size: .; V: TRBV6-6; DNA: TGTGCCAGCAGTTATTGGGGGAGCTCCTACGAGCAGTACTTC; CDR3: CASSYWGSSYEQYF
J: TRBJ2-1; D: .; size: .; V: TRBV7-2; DNA: TGTGCCAGCAGCCGCCGACTAGGGAAGCATGAGCAGTTCTTC; CDR3: CASSRRLGKHEQFF
J: TRBJ1-1; D: .; size: .; V: TRBV5-4; DNA: TGTGCCAGCAGCTTGGGGGCCAGATTGAACACTGAAGCTTTCTTT; CDR3: CASSLGARLNTEAFF
J: TRBJ1-3; D: TRBD1; size: once; V: TRBV11-3; DNA: TGTGCCACCGCTGACGTCTATCCGTCGGACAGGGAGCCTGGAAACACCATATATTTT; CDR3: CATADVYPSDREPGNTIYF
J: TRBJ1-4; D: .; size: .; V: TRBV19; DNA: TGTGCCAGTAGGCTACACTCGGGGGAAAAACTGTTTTTT; CDR3: CASRLHSGEKLFF
J: TRBJ2-1; D: TRBD2; size: .; V: TRBV7-9; DNA: TGTGCCAGCAGCATCCGACTAGCTCAGTCCTACAATGAGCAGTTCTTC; CDR3: CASSIRLAQSYNEQFF
J: TRBJ1-3; D: .; size: .; V: TRBV7-8; DNA: TGTGCCAGCAGCCCTCGGACAGTTGCTGGAAACACCATATATTTT; CDR3: CASSPRTVAGNTIYF
J: TRBJ1-2; D: .; size: .; V: TRBV7-8; DNA: TGTGCCAGCAGCTTAAAGGCCCCCGGGACGATCAACTATGGCTACACCTTC; CDR3: CASSLKAPGTINYGYTF
J: TRBJ2-5; D: TRBD2; size: .; V: TRBV7-8; DNA: TGTGCCAGCAGCTCGCGGCAAAGCGGGGGGACCCCCGGGTTAGAGACCCAGTACTTC; CDR3: CASSSRQSGGTPGLETQYF
J: TRBJ1-5; D: .; size: .; V: TRBV7-2; DNA: TGTGCCAGCAGCTTAGGAAGCTGGAGCAATCAGCCCCAGCATTTT; CDR3: CASSLGSWSNQPQHF
J: TRBJ2-1; D: .; size: .; V: TRBV27; DNA: TGTGCCAGCAGTTTAGAGGAGACTATCGGAAATGAGCAGTTCTTC; CDR3: CASSLEETIGNEQFF
J: TRBJ2-2; D: .; size: once; V: TRBV27; DNA: TGTGCCAGCAGTTTTAGCAACACCGGGGAGCTGTTTTTT; CDR3: CASSFSNTGELFF
J: TRBJ1-5; D: .; size: .; V: TRBV5-3; DNA: TGTGCCAGAAGCCCGTTGGGTTTCAATCAGCCCCAGCATTTT; CDR3: CARSPLGFNQPQHF
J: TRBJ2-4; D: .; size: .; V: TRBV6-5; DNA: TGTGCCAGCAGTTACTCGCGCTCCGAGCACATTCAGTACTTC; CDR3: CASSYSRSEHIQYF
J: TRBJ1-2; D: .; size: .; V: TRBV27; DNA: TGTGCCAGCAGTTTGTCGGGCAGAGCTAACTATGGCTACACCTTC; CDR3: CASSLSGRANYGYTF
J: TRBJ2-7; D: TRBD1; size: .; V: TRBV5-8; DNA: TGTGCCAGCAGCCCCAATAGGGGGCCGGCCCCCTACGAGCAGTACTTC; CDR3: CASSPNRGPAPYEQYF